Here is one T cell receptor beta chain with its context. The data belong to a study of blood T cell repertoires in COVID-19. This CDR3 contains 15 residues. The V gene end was trimmed by 3 bases and the J gene end by 1 base; junction bases not matched to a gene: 0. Germline values: CDR1 SGHRS, CDR2 YFSETQ. Only in-frame clones appear in the TCRdb table, and some are missing; sequencing was by immunoSEQ multiplex PCR. This table holds a few hundred thousand clones, 86% found once. The source material was PBMCs or T cells enriched from blood (not recorded which). This chain links TRBV5-1 with TRBJ2-3; 12 nucleotides agree with TRBD2. This receptor was obtained from a woman in her thirties who had been exposed to COVID-19. CDR3 region: CASSWTSGGTDTQYF. The CDR3 bases are TGCGCCAGCAGCTGGACTAGCGGGGGCACAGATACGCAGTATTTT.